This TCR beta chain was obtained from a study of memory CD4+ T cells and cytomegalovirus serostatus. Study in general: This sample comes from healthy Belgian adults, several CMV seropositive, under 25 seronegative. The study, taken as a whole, reports: The CMV-associated TCR signature appears largely within the CD4+ memory repertoire.

In the original workflow: After removing out-of-frame reads, 2,204,828 distinct TCRbeta sequences remained. Sequencing used immunoSEQ multiplex PCR; TCRdb keeps in-frame clones, though not all of them. Clone size and the V and J calls come from that table; the DNA yielded D and trimming. This table has 60,000 to 75,000 clones, around 82% appearing once. Concerning this clone: Its antigen is still unknown.

From germline, CDR1 is KGHSH and CDR2 LQKENI. This CDR3 is built from 16 residues. V gave up 3 bases and J gave up 0 bases, with 12 bases separating them. The sort gate was single viable CD3+CD4+CD8-CD45RO+ cells for memory CD4+ T cells. CMV serostatus came from serum IgG against pp150, pp28, p38, p52. This chain joins TRBV18 and TRBJ1-3, with D possibly matching TRBD1 (6 bases). The receptor's source is an adult in good health and CMV-seronegative. Some clones in this sample may be carry-over from other donors' samples. Sequencing input: memory CD4+ T cells from blood. The CDR3, as DNA: TGTGCCAGCTCACCCCGGGACAACTACTCTGGAAACACCATATATTTT. Protein: CASSPRDNYSGNTIYF.